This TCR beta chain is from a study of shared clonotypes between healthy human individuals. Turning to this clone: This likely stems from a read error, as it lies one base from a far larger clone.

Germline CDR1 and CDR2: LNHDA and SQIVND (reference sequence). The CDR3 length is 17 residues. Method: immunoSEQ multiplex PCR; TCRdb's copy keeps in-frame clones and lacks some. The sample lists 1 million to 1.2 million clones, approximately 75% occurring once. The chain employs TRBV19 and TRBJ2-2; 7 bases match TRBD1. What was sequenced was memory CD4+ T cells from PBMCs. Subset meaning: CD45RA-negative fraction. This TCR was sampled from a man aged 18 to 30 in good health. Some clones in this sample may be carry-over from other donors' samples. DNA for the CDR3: TGTGCCGGTAGTATAGTCGGACAGGCGTCGAACACCGGGGAGCTGTTTTTT. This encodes CAGSIVGQASNTGELFF.